The T cell receptor (beta chain) described here comes from a study of T cells in Graves' hyperthyroidism and ophthalmopathy. This clonotype was seen a few times. TCR beta CDR3 sequences were amplified from RNA transcripts. An initial round of RT-PCR targeting the TCR CDR3 relied on the HTBI primer set. MiXCR, run by TCRdb on the multiplex PCR reads, gives a single entry per CDR3 protein. The sample includes 300,000 to 450,000 distinct CDR3 sequences, around 18% of them seen just once. The CDR3 length is 13 residues. V lost 3 bases to trimming and J lost 8 bases; unmatched junction nucleotides: 4. Germline V CDR1 and CDR2: SQVTM, ANQGSEA.

The J gene is TRBJ2-1, the V gene TRBV29-1; the match to TRBD1 covers 10 bases. Sequenced: blood. This sequence originates from a man younger than 30 with Graves' ophthalmopathy. CDR3 DNA: TGCAGCGTTGAGACAGGGGGCTTTTATGAGCAGTTCTTC. This encodes CSVETGGFYEQFF.